This T cell receptor beta chain derives from a study of cytomegalovirus exposure and HLA in healthy donors. Notes on the study in general: Data from an earlier analysis indicated that most TCR beta V segments were productive either about 87% or about 30% of the time. TCR beta V- and J-gene trimming was later associated with a missense DCLRE1C variant.

Among the donors, all were healthy bone marrow donors. This CDR3 has 14 residues. V was clipped by 2 bases and J by 1 base, with 5 bases between them. Germline V gene sequence: CDR1 MGHRA, CDR2 YSYEKL. This PCR relied on a set of 60 Vbeta primers and 13 Jbeta primers. Original handling: An analysis that came later counted 80 million or so unique TCR beta chains, some 11 million shared. TCRdb's table, derived via immunoSEQ multiplex PCR, lists solely in-frame clones and lacks some. V, J and clone size were drawn from that table, and D and trimming were deduced from the DNA. The sample records approximately 170,000 clones, 60% to 80% being singletons. Comment on this clone: Its cognate antigen is unknown.

Source material: PBMCs. The gene calls are TRBV4-1 and TRBJ2-2; D uncertain. The clonotype comes from a man between 18 and 35 years old in good health and CMV-seropositive. CDR3 region: CASSQPLNTGELFF. DNA of the CDR3: TGCGCCAGCAGCCAACCACTGAACACCGGGGAGCTGTTTTTT.